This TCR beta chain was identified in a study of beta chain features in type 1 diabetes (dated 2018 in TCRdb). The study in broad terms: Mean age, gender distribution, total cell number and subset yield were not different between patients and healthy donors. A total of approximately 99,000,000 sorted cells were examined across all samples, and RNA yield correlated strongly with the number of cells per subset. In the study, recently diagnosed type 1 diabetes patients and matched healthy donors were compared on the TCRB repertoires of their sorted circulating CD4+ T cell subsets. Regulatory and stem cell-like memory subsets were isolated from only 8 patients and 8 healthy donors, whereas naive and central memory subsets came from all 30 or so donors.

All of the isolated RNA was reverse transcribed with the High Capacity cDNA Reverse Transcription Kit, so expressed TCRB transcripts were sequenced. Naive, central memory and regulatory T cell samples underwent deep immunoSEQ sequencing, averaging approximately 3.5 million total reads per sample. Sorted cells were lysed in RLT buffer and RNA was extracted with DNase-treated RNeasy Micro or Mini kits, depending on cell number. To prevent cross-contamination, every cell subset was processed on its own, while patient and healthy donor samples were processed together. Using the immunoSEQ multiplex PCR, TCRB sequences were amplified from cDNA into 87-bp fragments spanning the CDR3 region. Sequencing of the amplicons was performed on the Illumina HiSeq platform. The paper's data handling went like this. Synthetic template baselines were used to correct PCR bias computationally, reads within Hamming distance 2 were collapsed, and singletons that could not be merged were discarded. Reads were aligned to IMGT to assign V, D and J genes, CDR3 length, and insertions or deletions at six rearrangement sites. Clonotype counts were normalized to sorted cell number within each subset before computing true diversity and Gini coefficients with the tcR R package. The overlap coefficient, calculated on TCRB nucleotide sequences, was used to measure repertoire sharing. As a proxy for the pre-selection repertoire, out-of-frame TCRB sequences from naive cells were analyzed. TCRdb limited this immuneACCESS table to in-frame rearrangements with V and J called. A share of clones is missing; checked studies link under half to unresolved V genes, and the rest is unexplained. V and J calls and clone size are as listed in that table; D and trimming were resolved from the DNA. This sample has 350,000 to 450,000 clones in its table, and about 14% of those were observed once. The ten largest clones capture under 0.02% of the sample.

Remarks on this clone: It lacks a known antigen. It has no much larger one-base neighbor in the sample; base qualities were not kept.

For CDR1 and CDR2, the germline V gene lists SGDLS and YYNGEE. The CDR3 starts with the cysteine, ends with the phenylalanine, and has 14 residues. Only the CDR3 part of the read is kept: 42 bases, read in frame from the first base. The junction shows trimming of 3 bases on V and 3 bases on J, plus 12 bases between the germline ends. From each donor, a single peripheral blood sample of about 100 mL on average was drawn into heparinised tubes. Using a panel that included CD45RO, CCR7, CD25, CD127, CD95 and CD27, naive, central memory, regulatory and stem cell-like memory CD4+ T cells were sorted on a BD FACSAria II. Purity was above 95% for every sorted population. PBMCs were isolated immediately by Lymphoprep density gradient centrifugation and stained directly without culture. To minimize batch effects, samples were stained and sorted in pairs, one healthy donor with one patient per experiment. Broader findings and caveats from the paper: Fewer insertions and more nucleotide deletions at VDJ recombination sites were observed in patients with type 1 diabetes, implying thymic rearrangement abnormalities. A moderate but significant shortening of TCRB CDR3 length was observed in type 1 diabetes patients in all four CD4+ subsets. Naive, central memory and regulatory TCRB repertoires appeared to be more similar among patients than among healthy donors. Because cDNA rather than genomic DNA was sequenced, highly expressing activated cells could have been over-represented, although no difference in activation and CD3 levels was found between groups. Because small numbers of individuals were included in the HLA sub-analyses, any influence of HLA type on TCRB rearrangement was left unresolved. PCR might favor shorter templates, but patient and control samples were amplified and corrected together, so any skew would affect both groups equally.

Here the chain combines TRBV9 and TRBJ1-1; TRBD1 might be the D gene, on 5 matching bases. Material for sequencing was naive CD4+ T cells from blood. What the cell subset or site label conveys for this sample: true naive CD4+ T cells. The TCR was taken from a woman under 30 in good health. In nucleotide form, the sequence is TGTGCCAGCAGCGCGGGGGGGAGGGACACTGAAGCTTTCTTT. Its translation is CASSAGGRDTEAFF.